Below, one T cell receptor beta chain is given with its context. This sample is drawn from a study of tumor-infiltrating lymphocytes in primary liver carcinoma. The investigators made TCR beta cDNA from roughly 460 ng total RNA, using a constant-region primer. Library construction for TCR beta comprised three nested multiplex PCR rounds performed with slightly modified ARM-PCR. TCRdb analysed the multiplex PCR reads with MiXCR anew, one entry per CDR3 protein. Here the sample spans roughly 120,000 distinct CDR3 sequences, around 64% being singletons. For each extraction, RNA and DNA were obtained together from about 20-30 mg of unsorted bulk tissue. The sequencing input was liver tumor tissue from sampling region 3. The subset denotes: tumor region T3, left-lateral pole. The receptor comes from a woman aged 60-75 years with primary liver carcinoma and hepatitis B virus infection.

This CDR3 is CASGRLAGLDTDTQYF. The CDR3 DNA reads as TGTGCCAGCGGTAGACTAGCGGGGCTTGACACAGATACGCAGTATTTT. This chain uses TRBV28 with TRBJ2-3, with 11 bases matching TRBD2. The CDR3 runs 16 residues. The germline CDR1 and CDR2 sequences are MDHEN and SYDVKM. The V gene end was trimmed by 8 bases and the J gene end by 2 bases; junction bases not matched to a gene: 9.